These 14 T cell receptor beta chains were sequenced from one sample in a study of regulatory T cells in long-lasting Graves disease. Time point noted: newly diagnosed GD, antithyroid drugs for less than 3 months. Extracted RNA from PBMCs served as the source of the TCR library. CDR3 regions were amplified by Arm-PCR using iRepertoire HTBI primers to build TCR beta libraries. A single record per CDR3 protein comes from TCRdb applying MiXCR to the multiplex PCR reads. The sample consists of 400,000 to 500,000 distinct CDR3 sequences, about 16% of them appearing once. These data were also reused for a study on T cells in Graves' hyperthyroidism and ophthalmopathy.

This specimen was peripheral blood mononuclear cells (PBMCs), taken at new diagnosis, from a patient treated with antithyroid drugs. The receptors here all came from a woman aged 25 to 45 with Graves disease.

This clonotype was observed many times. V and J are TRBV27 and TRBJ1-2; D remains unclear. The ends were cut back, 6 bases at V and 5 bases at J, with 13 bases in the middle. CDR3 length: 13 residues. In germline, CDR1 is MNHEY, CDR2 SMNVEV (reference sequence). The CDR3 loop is CASSRTTEYGYTF. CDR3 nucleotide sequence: TGTGCCAGCAGCCGAACGACGGAGTATGGCTACACCTTC.

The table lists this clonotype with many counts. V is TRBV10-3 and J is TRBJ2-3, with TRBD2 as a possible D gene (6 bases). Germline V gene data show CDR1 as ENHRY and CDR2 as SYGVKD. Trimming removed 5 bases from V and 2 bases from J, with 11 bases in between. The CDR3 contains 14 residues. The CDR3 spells CAISRERSTDTQYF. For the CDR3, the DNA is TGTGCCATCAGTCGGGAGCGGTCCACAGATACGCAGTATTTT.

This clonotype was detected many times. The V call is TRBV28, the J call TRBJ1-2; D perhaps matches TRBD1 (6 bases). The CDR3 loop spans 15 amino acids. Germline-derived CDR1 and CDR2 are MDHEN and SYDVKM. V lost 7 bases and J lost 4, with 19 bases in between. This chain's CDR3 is CASTPSPTGIYGYTF. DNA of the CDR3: TGTGCCAGCACCCCCTCCCCCACAGGGATCTATGGCTACACCTTC.

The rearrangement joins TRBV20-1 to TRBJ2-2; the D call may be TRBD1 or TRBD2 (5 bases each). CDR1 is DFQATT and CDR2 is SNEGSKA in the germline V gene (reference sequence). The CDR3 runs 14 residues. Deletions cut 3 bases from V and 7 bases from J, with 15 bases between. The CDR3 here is CSARMSGRGGELFF. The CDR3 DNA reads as TGCAGTGCTAGGATGTCGGGGCGAGGCGGGGAGCTGTTTTTT.

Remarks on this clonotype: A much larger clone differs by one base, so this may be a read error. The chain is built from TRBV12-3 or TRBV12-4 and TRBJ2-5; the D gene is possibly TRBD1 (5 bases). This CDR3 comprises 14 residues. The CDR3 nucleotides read TGTGCCAGCAAAAGACAGATCTCTGGAGAGGCCCAGTACTTC. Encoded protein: CASKRQISGEAQYF.

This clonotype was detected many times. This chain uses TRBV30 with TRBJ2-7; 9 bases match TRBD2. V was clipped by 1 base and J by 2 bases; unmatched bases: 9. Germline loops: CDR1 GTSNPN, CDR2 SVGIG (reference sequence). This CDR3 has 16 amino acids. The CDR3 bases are TGTGCCTGGAGTGCACCGTTGACTAGCGGCGCCTACGAGCAGTACTTC. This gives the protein CAWSAPLTSGAYEQYF. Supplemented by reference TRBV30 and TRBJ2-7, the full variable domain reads SQTIHQWPATLVQPVGSPLSLECTVEGTSNPNLYWYRQAAGRGLQLLFYSVGIGQISSEVPQNLSASRPQDRQFILSSKKLLLSDSGFYLCAWSAPLTSGAYEQYFGPGTRLTVT.

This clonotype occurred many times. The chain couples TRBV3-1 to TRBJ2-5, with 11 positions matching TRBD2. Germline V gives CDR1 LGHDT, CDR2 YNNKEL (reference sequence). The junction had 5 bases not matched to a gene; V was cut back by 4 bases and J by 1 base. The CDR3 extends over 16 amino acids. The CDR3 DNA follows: TGTGCCAGCAGCCCCGGGACTAGCGGAGCCCAAGAGACCCAGTACTTC. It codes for CASSPGTSGAQETQYF.

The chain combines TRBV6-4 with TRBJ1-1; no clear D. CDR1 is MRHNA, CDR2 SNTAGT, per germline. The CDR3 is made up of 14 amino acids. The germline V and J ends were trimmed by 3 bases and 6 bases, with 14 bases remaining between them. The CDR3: CASSEELWSSEAFF. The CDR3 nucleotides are TGTGCCAGCAGTGAGGAGTTGTGGAGCTCTGAAGCTTTCTTT.

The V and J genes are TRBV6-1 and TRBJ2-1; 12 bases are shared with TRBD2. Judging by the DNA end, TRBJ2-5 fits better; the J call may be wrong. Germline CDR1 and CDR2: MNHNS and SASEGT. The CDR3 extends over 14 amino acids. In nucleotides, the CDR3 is TGTGCCAGCACTCGGACTAGCGGGAAAGAGACCCAGTACTTC. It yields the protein CASTRTSGKETQYF.

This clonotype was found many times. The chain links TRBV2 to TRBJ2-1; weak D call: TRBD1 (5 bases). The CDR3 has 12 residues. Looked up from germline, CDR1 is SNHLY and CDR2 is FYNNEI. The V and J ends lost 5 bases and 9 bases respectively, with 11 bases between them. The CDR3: CASSRSQGEQFF. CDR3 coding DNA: TGTGCCAGCAGTCGAAGTCAGGGTGAGCAGTTCTTC. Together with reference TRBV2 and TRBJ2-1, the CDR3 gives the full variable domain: EPEVTQTPSHQVTQMGQEVILRCVPISNHLYFYWYRQILGQKVEFLVSFYNNEISEKSEIFDDQFSVERPDGSNFTLKIRSTKLEDSAMYFCASSRSQGEQFFGPGTRLTVL.

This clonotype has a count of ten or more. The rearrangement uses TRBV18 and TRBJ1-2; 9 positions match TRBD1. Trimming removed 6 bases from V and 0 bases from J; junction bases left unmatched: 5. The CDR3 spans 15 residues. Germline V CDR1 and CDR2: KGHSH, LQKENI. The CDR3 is CASSSGQGPNYGYTF. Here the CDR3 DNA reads TGTGCCAGCTCCTCGGGACAGGGTCCTAACTATGGCTACACCTTC. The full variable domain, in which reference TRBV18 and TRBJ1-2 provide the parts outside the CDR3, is NAGVMQNPRHLVRRRGQEARLRCSPMKGHSHVYWYRQLPEEGLKFMVYLQKENIIDESGMPKERFSAEFPKEGPSILRIQQVVRGDSAAYFCASSSGQGPNYGYTFGSGTRLTVV.

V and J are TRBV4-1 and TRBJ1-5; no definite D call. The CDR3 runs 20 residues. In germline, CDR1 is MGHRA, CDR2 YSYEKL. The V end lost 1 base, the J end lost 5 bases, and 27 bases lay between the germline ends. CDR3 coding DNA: TGCGCCAGCAGCCAAGGTTTTAAGGCCGTTGGCCGAGGGCTAGATCAGCCCCAGCATTTT. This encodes CASSQGFKAVGRGLDQPQHF.

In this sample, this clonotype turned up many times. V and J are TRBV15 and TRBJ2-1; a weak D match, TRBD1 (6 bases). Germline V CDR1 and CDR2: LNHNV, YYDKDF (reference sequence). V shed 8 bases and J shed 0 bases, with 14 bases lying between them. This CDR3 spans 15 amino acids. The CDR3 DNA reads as TGTGCCACCGCTTCGGGCAGGGGCTCCTACAATGAGCAGTTCTTC. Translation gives CATASGRGSYNEQFF.

CDR3 loop: CASSLGGGLSTDTQYF. The CDR3 DNA sequence: TGTGCCAGCAGCTTAGGGGGGGGGTTGAGCACAGATACGCAGTATTTT. V usage is TRBV7-2 and J usage is TRBJ2-3; 7 positions agree with TRBD2. There are 16 residues in the CDR3. The germline V gene has CDR1 SGHTA and CDR2 FQGNSA. The J segment lost 0 bases and the V segment lost 1 base, leaving 4 bases of the junction unmatched. The variable domain in full, with the rest retrieved from reference TRBV7-2 and TRBJ2-3, is GAGVSQSPSNKVTEKGKDVELRCDPISGHTALYWYRQSLGQGLEFLIYFQGNSAPDKSGLPSDRFSAERTGGSVSTLTIQRTQQEDSAVYLCASSLGGGLSTDTQYFGPGTRLTVL.